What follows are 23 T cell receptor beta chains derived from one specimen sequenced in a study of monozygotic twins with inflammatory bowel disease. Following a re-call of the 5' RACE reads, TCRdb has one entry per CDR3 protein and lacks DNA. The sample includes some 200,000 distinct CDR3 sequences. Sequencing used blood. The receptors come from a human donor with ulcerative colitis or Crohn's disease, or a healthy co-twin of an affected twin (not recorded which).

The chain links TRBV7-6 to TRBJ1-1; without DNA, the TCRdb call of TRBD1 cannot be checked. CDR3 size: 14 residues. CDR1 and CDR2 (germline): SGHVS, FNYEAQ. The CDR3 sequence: CASSPRGSNTEAFF.

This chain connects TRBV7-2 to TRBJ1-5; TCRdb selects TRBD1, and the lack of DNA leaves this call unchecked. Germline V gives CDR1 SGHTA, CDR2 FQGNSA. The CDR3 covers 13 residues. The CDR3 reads CASSLDQGGPQHF.

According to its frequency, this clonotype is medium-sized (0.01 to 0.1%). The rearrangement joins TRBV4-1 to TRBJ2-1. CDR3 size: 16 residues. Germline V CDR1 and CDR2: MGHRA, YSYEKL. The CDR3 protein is CASSQENAFSYNEQFF.

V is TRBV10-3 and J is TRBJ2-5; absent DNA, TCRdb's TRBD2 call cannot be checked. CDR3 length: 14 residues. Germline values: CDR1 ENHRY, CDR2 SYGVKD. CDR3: CAISERTSGETQYF.

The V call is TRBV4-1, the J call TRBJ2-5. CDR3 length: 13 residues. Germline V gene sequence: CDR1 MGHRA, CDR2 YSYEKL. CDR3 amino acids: CASSQDRGDQEYF.

The CDR3 sequence: CASSLVPGGDTDTQYF. The chain joins TRBV5-1 to TRBJ2-3; the D gene TCRdb calls, TRBD1, cannot be checked with no DNA. This CDR3 contains 16 residues. Germline V lookup: CDR1 SGHRS, CDR2 YFSETQ. Variable domain in full (rest from reference TRBV5-1 and TRBJ2-3): KAGVTQTPRYLIKTRGQQVTLSCSPISGHRSVSWYQQTPGQGLQFLFEYFSETQRNKGNFPGRFSGRQFSNSRSEMNVSTLELGDSALYLCASSLVPGGDTDTQYFGPGTRLTVL.

The CDR3 region is CASSFGREGFGEQYF. This chain uses TRBV5-1 with TRBJ2-7; absent DNA, TCRdb's TRBD2 call cannot be checked. Germline V lookup: CDR1 SGHRS, CDR2 YFSETQ. The length of the CDR3 is 15 residues.

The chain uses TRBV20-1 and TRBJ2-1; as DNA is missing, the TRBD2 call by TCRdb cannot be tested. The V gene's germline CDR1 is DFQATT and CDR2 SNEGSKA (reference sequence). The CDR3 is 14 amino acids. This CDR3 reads CSPLAREGRNEQFF.

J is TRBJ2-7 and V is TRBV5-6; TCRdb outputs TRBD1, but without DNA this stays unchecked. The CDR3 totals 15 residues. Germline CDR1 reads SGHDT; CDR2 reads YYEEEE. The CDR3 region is CASSIPRQGAYEQYF.

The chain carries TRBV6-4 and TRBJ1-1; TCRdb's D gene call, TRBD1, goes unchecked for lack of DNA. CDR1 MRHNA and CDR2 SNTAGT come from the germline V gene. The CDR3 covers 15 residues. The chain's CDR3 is CASSEKTGGNTEAFF.

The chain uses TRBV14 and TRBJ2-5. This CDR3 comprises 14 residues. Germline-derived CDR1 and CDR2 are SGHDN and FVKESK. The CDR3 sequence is CASSQDRDHGTQYF.

CDR3 protein: CSAPLALRADTQYF. This chain links TRBV20-1 with TRBJ2-3; no DNA is available, so the TRBD2 call from TCRdb remains unchecked. The V gene's germline CDR1 is DFQATT and CDR2 SNEGSKA (reference sequence). CDR3 length: 14 residues.

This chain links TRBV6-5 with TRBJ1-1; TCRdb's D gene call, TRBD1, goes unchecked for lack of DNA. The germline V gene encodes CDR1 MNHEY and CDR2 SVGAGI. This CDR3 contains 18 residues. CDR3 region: CASSYSPTGWSMNTEAFF.

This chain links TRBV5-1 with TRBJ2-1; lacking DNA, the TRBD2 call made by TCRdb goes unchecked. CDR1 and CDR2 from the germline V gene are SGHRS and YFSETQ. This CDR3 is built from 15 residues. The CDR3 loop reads CASSPTSGGINEQFF.

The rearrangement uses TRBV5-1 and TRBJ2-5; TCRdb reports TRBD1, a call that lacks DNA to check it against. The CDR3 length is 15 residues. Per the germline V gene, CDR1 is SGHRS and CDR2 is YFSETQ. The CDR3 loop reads CASSWKLQGRETQYF.

This chain's CDR3 is CASSLDLIEAFF. The rearrangement links TRBV7-2 to TRBJ1-1. Germline V gene lookup returns CDR1 SGHTA and CDR2 FQGNSA. CDR3 length: 12 residues.

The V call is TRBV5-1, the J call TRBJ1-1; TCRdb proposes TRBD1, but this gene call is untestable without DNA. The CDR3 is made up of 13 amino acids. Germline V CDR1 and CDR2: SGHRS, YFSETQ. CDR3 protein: CASALRTATEAFF.

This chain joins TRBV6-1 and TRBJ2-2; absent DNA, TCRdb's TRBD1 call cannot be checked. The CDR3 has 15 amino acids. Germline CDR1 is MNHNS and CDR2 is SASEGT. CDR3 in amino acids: CASGTQVSNTGELFF.

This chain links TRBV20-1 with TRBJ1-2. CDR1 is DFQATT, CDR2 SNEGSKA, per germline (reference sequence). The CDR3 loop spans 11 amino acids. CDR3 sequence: CSARGTYGYTF.

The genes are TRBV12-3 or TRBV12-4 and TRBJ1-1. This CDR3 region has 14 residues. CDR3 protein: CASSWAGHGTEAFF.

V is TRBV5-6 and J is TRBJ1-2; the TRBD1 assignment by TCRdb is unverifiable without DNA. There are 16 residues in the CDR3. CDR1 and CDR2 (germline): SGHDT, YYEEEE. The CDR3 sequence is CASSSPDRVRWSGYTF.

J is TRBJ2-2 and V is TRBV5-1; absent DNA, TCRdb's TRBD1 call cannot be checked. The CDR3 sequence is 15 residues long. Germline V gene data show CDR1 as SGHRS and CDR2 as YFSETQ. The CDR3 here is CASSLVRGAAGELFF.

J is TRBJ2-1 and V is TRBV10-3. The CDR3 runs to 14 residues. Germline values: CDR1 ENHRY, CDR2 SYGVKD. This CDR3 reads CAIRPVGLYNEQFF.